This T cell receptor (beta chain) originates from a study of T cell responses to AZD1222 COVID-19 vaccine listed by TCRdb under 2021. At the level of the whole study: A total of just over 230 trial participants underwent TCR sequencing, of whom about 200 had received two doses of AZD1222 and some 25 had received two doses of the MenACWY control vaccine. Enrollment into the trials was organized by age into subgroups of 18-55, 56-69 and 70-plus years, and those subgroups contained roughly 160, 29 and 62 TCR-sequenced participants, respectively.

Beyond this particular receptor, the publication reports: A significant rise in spike-specific TCR breadth and depth was observed after two AZD1222 doses relative to day 0 and relative to MenACWY recipients. Conclusions about previously exposed vaccinees are limited because only six or seven AZD1222 recipients were SARS-CoV-2 seropositive at baseline. Participants were mostly white British and included more females than males, and it was suggested by the authors that clonal diversity may have been underestimated. No day 14 peak-response samples were available, so repertoires were characterized only after the peak T cell response. The whole spike protein was spanned by vaccine-associated CD4 TCRs, and dominant responses were seen in regions 160-218 and 743-854. The 56-69-year group was small, and its depth increase did not reach significance, likely because of low power. Reportedly, almost half of the unique spike-specific TCRs recognized epitopes lying outside the regions that are mutated in the B.1.351 and B.1.1.7 variants.

The sample's time point, from its label and the paper: about 28 days (+/-7) after the second vaccine dose. AZD1222 recipients given second doses at about 4 weeks or at about 12 weeks were pooled, since spike-specific TCR depth and breadth were not found to differ between the two schedules. The vaccinee samples were drawn from two UK trials, COV001 and COV002, one of which was a single-blind randomized controlled phase 2/3 trial testing AZD1222 (ChAdOx1 nCoV-19) in healthy adults. For TCRbeta chain sequencing, PBMC samples were collected from trial participants at day 0 and at day 28 after the second dose. For CDR1 and CDR2, the germline V gene (reference sequence) lists LNHDA and SQIVND. The CDR3 goes from the cysteine to the phenylalanine over 15 residues. Only the CDR3 DNA is retained, 45 bases long and in frame from the first base. V has 5 bases trimmed and J has 1 base trimmed; junction bases matching no gene number 5.

The CDR3 regions of human TCRbeta chains were subjected to immunosequencing. The published analysis was carried out like this. TCRs in the repertoires were matched against a reference library of SARS-CoV-2-specific TCRs that had been generated with the MIRA antigen-specificity platform. Breadth was defined as the fraction of unique TCRs that were SARS-CoV-2-associated, and depth was defined as the fraction of total T cells that were SARS-CoV-2-associated. Using the MIRA data, each spike-specific TCR was assigned both to the spike region to which the TCR was reactive and to a CD4 or CD8 class. Log10-transformed breadth and depth values were compared by one-way ANOVA with Sidak's multiple comparisons tests. TCRdb retrieved this table from immuneACCESS and kept in-frame rearrangements only. Not all clones are present; in checked studies, unresolved V genes account for under half, and no reason is known for the remainder. Clonal size and the V and J genes are those of that table, whereas D and trimming came from the DNA. Present in this sample are roughly 120,000 clones, approximately 86% of which were seen just once. About 3% of the sample belongs to the ten largest clones.

On this clone: Its binding antigen is unknown. The sample holds no much larger clone one base away, and base qualities are not on file.

Sequenced material: peripheral blood, taken 28 days after the second AZD1222 dose. The V and J segments used are TRBV19 and TRBJ2-1, and 7 junction bases match TRBD2. The receptor was derived from an adult who received the AZD1222 COVID-19 vaccine. The CDR3 has the sequence CASSLSGASYNEQFF. The DNA sequence reads TGTGCCAGTAGTCTCAGCGGGGCGTCCTACAATGAGCAGTTCTTC.